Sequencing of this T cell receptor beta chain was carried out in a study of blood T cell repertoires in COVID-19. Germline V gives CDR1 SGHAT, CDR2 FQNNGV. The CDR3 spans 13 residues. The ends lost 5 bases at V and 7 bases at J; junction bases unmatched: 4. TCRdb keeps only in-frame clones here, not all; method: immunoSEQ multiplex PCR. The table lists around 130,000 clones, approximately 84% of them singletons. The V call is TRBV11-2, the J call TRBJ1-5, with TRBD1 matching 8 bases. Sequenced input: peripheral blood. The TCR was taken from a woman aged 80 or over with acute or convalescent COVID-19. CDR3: CASSPTGAQPQHF. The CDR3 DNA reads TGTGCCAGCAGCCCGACAGGGGCCCAGCCCCAGCATTTT.